This T cell receptor beta chain was recorded in a study of shared clonotypes between healthy human individuals. There were no recent acute infections or vaccinations among the donors, who were healthy HIV-negative adults. CDR1 LNHNV and CDR2 YYDKDF come from the germline V gene (reference sequence). This CDR3 is 12 amino acids long. V lost 0 bases, J lost 8 bases, and 7 bases lay in between. Deep-level running was used for the assay. Each sorted subset replicate got 200 ng genomic DNA, 25,000 to 30,000 genomes. The method was immunoSEQ multiplex PCR; TCRdb's version includes in-frame clones alone and lacks a portion of them. The sample includes a few million clones, approximately 90% seen only once; the top ten take about 0.41%. As to this clone: The same CDR3 also results from other DNA sequences found in this sample.

The V and J genes are TRBV15 and TRBJ1-2; D is undetermined. The sample comprised naive CD4+ T cells from PBMCs. Subset denoted: CD45RA+ positively selected. This clonotype was sampled from a man aged 18 to 30 in good health. Some clones in this sample may be carry-over from other donors' samples. The CDR3 spells CATSRDSGGYTF. In DNA, the CDR3 is TGTGCCACCAGCAGAGACTCCGGAGGCTACACCTTC.